This is a list of T cell receptor beta chains from one sample in a study of PD-L1 blockade in urothelial cancer. The table came from immunoSEQ multiplex PCR; TCRdb's copy has only in-frame clones and leaves some out. This table has about 49,000 clones, 79% appearing once. This sample comprised PBMCs, obtained around atezolizumab (anti-PD-L1) treatment. The receptors derive from a man aged 70 or older with urothelial cancer. Each CDR3 is given with its conserved first and last residue. D genes are given only for firm matches. Not all rows give a size; the values are once, few, many and, for expanded clones, a class.

TRBV6-1,TRBJ1-5,-,-,TGTGCCAGCAGTGAAGGGGCCTACTTCAATCAGCCCCAGCATTTT,CASSEGAYFNQPQHF
TRBV7-8,TRBJ1-2,few,-,TGTGCCAGCAGCTTAGTAAAAGAGGGTGGCTACACCTTC,CASSLVKEGGYTF
TRBV6-1,TRBJ2-2,-,TRBD2,TGTGCCAGCAGTGCCGGGGGGACGACTTGGGACACCGGGGAGCTGTTTTTT,CASSAGGTTWDTGELFF
TRBV5-8,TRBJ1-5,-,-,TGTGCCAGCAGCTTCCCCTCCGGAGAGGATTCACCCCAGCATTTT,CASSFPSGEDSPQHF
TRBV5-1,TRBJ2-3,few,TRBD2,TGCGCCAGCAGCCTAGGGACTAGCGGGAATACAGATACGCAGTATTTT,CASSLGTSGNTDTQYF
TRBV28,TRBJ1-5,few,-,TGTGCCAGCAGTTCGGGACTTAGCAATCAGCCCCAGCATTTT,CASSSGLSNQPQHF
TRBV18,TRBJ2-3,-,-,TGTGCCAGCTCACCTCCCAGGGGCGTGGATACGCAGTATTTT,CASSPPRGVDTQYF
TRBV9,TRBJ2-5,-,TRBD1,TGTGCCAGCAGCGTAGAGGGACAGGCCCAAGAGACCCAGTACTTC,CASSVEGQAQETQYF
TRBV15,TRBJ2-1,-,-,TGTGCCACCAGCAGAGCAACCGGGACCTACAATGAGCAGTTCTTC,CATSRATGTYNEQFF
TRBV5-4,TRBJ2-3,-,TRBD2,TGTGCCAGCAGCTCTCTTCTGGGAGGGCCAACAGATACGCAGTATTTT,CASSSLLGGPTDTQYF
TRBV14,TRBJ2-5,-,-,TGTGCCAGCAGCCAACCAAGGCCAGGAGGGTACCAAGAGACCCAGTACTTC,CASSQPRPGGYQETQYF
TRBV5-4,TRBJ2-1,-,TRBD2,TGTGCCAGCAGCTTAGGAGCGGGAGGGACTCAGGATGAGCAGTTCTTC,CASSLGAGGTQDEQFF
TRBV11-3,TRBJ1-3,-,-,TGTGCCAGCAGCTCAGGCCAAGGAAACACCATATATTTT,CASSSGQGNTIYF
TRBV5-1,TRBJ1-1,-,-,TGCGCCAGCAGCCCCGGGGGGGGGACGGGGAACACTGAAGCTTTCTTT,CASSPGGGTGNTEAFF
TRBV28,TRBJ2-1,-,TRBD2,TGTGCCAGCAGTTCCCTAGCGGGAGATCCGGATGAGCAGTTCTTC,CASSSLAGDPDEQFF
TRBV7-9,TRBJ1-2,-,-,TGTGCCAGCAGCCCCATGCTGGGAGGTAGCTATGGCTACACCTTC,CASSPMLGGSYGYTF
TRBV28,TRBJ2-1,medium-sized,-,TGTGCCAGCAGTTTAGACAGCTACAATGAGCAGTTCTTC,CASSLDSYNEQFF
TRBV27,TRBJ2-7,-,TRBD2,TGTGCCAGCAGTCTGCCCGGGAGGGCCCCTTACGAGCAGTACTTC,CASSLPGRAPYEQYF
TRBV19,TRBJ2-1,once,-,TGTGCCAGTAGTATAGATCTCGCAGGGGGCGGGAGTCGGCAGTTCTTC,CASSIDLAGGGSRQFF
TRBV9,TRBJ2-1,-,-,TGTGCCAGCAGCGTAGAGCGCGCAATATACAATGAGCAGTTCTTC,CASSVERAIYNEQFF
TRBV28,TRBJ1-4,-,-,TGTGCCAGCACAAGGGGCAGCGGGGAACTGTTTTTT,CASTRGSGELFF
TRBV30,TRBJ2-7,-,TRBD2,TGTGCCTGGAGGACTAGCGGGGGCCGGGACGAGCAGTACTTC,CAWRTSGGRDEQYF
TRBV5-1,TRBJ1-1,-,TRBD1,TGCGCCAGCAGCCCAGGGACAGGGGGCGCGAGTACTGAAGCTTTCTTT,CASSPGTGGASTEAFF
TRBV2,TRBJ2-1,-,-,TGTGCCAGCAGTACAGATTACAATGAGCAGTTCTTC,CASSTDYNEQFF
TRBV2,TRBJ1-1,-,-,TGTGCCAGCAGTGATAACAGGAGGAACACTGAAGCTTTCTTT,CASSDNRRNTEAFF
TRBV19,TRBJ2-2,-,-,TGTGCCAGTAGTATGTCCAGTCACACCGGGGAGCTGTTTTTT,CASSMSSHTGELFF